The rows below give T cell receptor beta chains drawn from one sample of a study of cytomegalovirus exposure and HLA in healthy donors. Profiling relied on immunoSEQ multiplex PCR, and the TCRdb table lists in-frame clones only, not all of them. This table holds some 76,000 clones, approximately 94% found once. Input material: PBMCs. The receptors here all came from a woman between 18 and 29 years old in good health and CMV-seropositive. CDR3s include the opening cysteine and the closing phenylalanine or tryptophan. A D gene is named only where the DNA matches it firmly. Only part of the rows carry a size: once, few, many, or a class if the clone is expanded.

V,D,J,size,CDR3,DNA
TRBV7-9,TRBD1,TRBJ2-7,-,CASSLAKGQGRNFYEQYF,TGTGCCAGCAGCTTAGCCAAAGGACAGGGGAGGAACTTCTACGAGCAGTACTTC
TRBV6-4,TRBD1,TRBJ2-1,-,CASSPGTGDYNEQFF,TGTGCCAGCAGTCCCGGGACAGGGGACTACAATGAGCAGTTCTTC
TRBV7-3,-,TRBJ1-2,once,CASSLVARGGQGYGYTF,TGTGCCAGCAGCTTAGTAGCGCGAGGCGGCCAGGGGTATGGCTACACCTTC
TRBV6-5,-,TRBJ1-2,-,CASSASGLRGYTF,TGTGCCAGCAGCGCATCGGGTTTGCGGGGCTACACCTTC
TRBV15,-,TRBJ2-5,-,CATSPFRGEVETQYF,TGTGCCACCAGCCCATTCAGGGGGGAGGTTGAGACCCAGTACTTC
TRBV28,TRBD1,TRBJ2-7,-,CASSPTGGASYEQYF,TGTGCCAGCAGCCCGACAGGGGGGGCCTCCTACGAGCAGTACTTC
TRBV5-4,TRBD1,TRBJ1-3,-,CASSRGTGSGNTIYF,TGTGCCAGCAGCCGCGGGACAGGCTCAGGAAACACCATATATTTT
TRBV7-8,-,TRBJ1-1,-,CASSKNRNSLMINTEAFF,TGTGCCAGCAGCAAAAACAGGAACTCCTTGATGATTAACACTGAAGCTTTCTTT
TRBV7-9,TRBD1,TRBJ2-7,-,CASFRGPNEQYF,TGTGCCAGTTTCAGGGGGCCGAACGAGCAGTACTTC
TRBV28,TRBD2,TRBJ2-1,-,CASSFLWTSAEVQQFF,TGTGCCAGCAGTTTTTTGTGGACTAGCGCCGAGGTACAGCAGTTCTTC
TRBV10-3,-,TRBJ2-6,-,CAIRGKGASGANVLTF,TGTGCCATCAGGGGGAAAGGGGCCTCTGGGGCCAACGTCCTGACTTTC
TRBV2,-,TRBJ2-7,-,CASSEGGNEQYF,TGTGCCAGCAGTGAAGGCGGTAACGAGCAGTACTTC
TRBV25-1,-,TRBJ2-7,-,CASSDPTSQGLREQYF,TGTGCCAGCAGTGATCCAACATCTCAAGGACTACGAGAGCAGTACTTC
TRBV28,-,TRBJ1-2,-,CASSFEADYGYTF,TGTGCCAGCAGTTTCGAGGCAGACTATGGCTACACCTTC
TRBV29-1,TRBD2,TRBJ2-1,-,CSVVVGLAGKAYNEQFF,TGCAGCGTTGTTGTGGGACTAGCGGGAAAAGCCTACAATGAGCAGTTCTTC
TRBV7-2,-,TRBJ2-6,-,CASSFQGSGANVLTF,TGTGCCAGCAGTTTCCAGGGCTCTGGGGCCAACGTCCTGACTTTC
TRBV4-1,TRBD2,TRBJ2-3,-,CASSQDSGGARDTQYF,TGCGCCAGCAGCCAAGATTCCGGGGGGGCCAGAGATACGCAGTATTTT
TRBV28,-,TRBJ1-4,-,CASSQPGSSYEKLFF,TGTGCCAGCAGTCAACCCGGGTCCTCTTATGAAAAACTGTTTTTT
TRBV6-1,TRBD1,TRBJ1-2,-,CASSQQGVYGYTF,TGTGCCAGCAGCCAACAGGGGGTCTATGGCTACACCTTC
TRBV19,-,TRBJ1-2,-,CASSIGARLSF,TGTGCCAGTAGTATTGGGGCTCGGCTTTCCTTC
TRBV18,-,TRBJ1-1,-,CASSRAHDTEAFF,TGTGCCAGCTCAAGAGCGCATGACACTGAAGCTTTCTTT
TRBV19,-,TRBJ1-2,-,CASSMWQNYGYTF,TGTGCCAGTAGTATGTGGCAGAACTATGGCTACACCTTC
TRBV27,TRBD1,TRBJ2-1,-,CASSSIQGLVHNEQFF,TGTGCCAGCAGTTCAATACAGGGGTTAGTCCACAATGAGCAGTTCTTC
TRBV30,-,TRBJ1-2,-,CAWGGSNYGYTF,TGTGCCTGGGGCGGGTCGAACTATGGCTACACCTTC
TRBV11-2,TRBD2,TRBJ2-7,once,CASSLGAGSTYEQYF,TGTGCCAGCAGCTTAGGAGCGGGATCCACCTACGAGCAGTACTTC